This T cell receptor (beta chain) was recorded in a study of blood T cell repertoires in COVID-19. Study-wide context: Samples taken during acute and convalescent COVID-19 were collected in the United States, Italy and Spain.

Per the original methods: Cell counts per sample came from amplifying reference gene primers. Some clones are missing from TCRdb's copy, which holds only in-frame ones; the method was immunoSEQ multiplex PCR. The V and J calls and the clone size are those of that table, but D and trimming were determined from the DNA. In the table there are 75,000 to 90,000 clones, around 80% of which are singletons. This CDR3 is 14 amino acids long. This clone was seen only once. The V gene is TRBV21-1, the J gene TRBJ1-5. TRBV21-1 represents a pseudogene. The sequence came from a woman aged 35 to 49 with active or convalescent COVID-19. Material: peripheral blood. CDR3 sequence reads: CASRRQDLHQPQHF. DNA of the CDR3: TGTGCCAGCCGGAGGCAGGATCTCCATCAGCCCCAGCATTTT.